This T cell receptor (beta chain) was observed in a study of blood T cell repertoires in COVID-19. Turning to the study itself: Both acute and convalescent COVID-19 samples were obtained from the United States, Italy and Spain. Sample material is recorded as cDNA or gDNA derived from T cells, B-cell-depleted T cells, or PBMCs.

Per the study methods: Cell counts per sample came from amplifying reference gene primers. Data came from immunoSEQ multiplex PCR; TCRdb stores just in-frame clones and leaves some out. The V and J calls and clone size are taken from that table; D and trimming were inferred from the DNA. The sample shows about 80,000 clones, less than 85% of them seen only once. Germline lookup yields CDR1 SQVTM and CDR2 ANQGSEA. The CDR3 consists of 14 residues. Trimming left V 4 bases short and J 2 bases short, with 9 bases between. The TCR sequence derives from a man in his 70s with active or convalescent COVID-19. This sequence joins TRBV29-1 and TRBJ1-6; D is possibly TRBD1 (6 bases). The material sequenced was peripheral blood. The chain's CDR3 is CSVVQGPYNSPLHF. In nucleotides, the CDR3 is TGCAGCGTTGTACAGGGCCCCTATAATTCACCCCTCCACTTT.